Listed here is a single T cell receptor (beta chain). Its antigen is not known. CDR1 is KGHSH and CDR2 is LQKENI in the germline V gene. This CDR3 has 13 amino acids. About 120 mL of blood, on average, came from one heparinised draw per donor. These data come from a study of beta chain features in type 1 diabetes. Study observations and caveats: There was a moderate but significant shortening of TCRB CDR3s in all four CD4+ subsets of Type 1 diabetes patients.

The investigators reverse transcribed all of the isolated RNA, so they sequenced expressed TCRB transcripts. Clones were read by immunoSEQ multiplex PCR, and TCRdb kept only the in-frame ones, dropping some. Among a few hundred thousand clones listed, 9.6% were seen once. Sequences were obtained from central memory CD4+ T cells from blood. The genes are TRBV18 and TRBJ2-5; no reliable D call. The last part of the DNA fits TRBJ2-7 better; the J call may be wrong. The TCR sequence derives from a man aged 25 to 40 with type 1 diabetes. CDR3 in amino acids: CASSLRRTYEQYF. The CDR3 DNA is TGTGCCAGCTCCCTCCGCAGGACCTACGAGCAGTACTTC.